This TCR beta chain was sequenced in a study of immune evolution from preneoplasia to lung adenocarcinoma. Resections took place in Japan or China from about 2014 to 2018. The repertoire was sequenced with immunoSEQ multiplex PCR; TCRdb's copy has only in-frame clones and lacks some. The data show thousands of clones, 82% seen once. This clone has just one count. With 0 bases removed from V and 2 bases from J, the gap between germline ends came to 12 bases. The CDR3 has 15 amino acids. CDR1 SGDLS and CDR2 YYNGEE come from the germline V gene. The V gene is TRBV9, the J gene TRBJ2-7; D is unresolved. The sequencing input was FFPE minimally invasive lung adenocarcinoma tissue. The sequence derives from a person between 65 and 79 years old with lung adenocarcinoma. CDR3 sequence (DNA): TGTGCCAGCAGCGTAGGAGTAGTACCCACCTACGAGCAGTACTTC. It codes for CASSVGVVPTYEQYF.